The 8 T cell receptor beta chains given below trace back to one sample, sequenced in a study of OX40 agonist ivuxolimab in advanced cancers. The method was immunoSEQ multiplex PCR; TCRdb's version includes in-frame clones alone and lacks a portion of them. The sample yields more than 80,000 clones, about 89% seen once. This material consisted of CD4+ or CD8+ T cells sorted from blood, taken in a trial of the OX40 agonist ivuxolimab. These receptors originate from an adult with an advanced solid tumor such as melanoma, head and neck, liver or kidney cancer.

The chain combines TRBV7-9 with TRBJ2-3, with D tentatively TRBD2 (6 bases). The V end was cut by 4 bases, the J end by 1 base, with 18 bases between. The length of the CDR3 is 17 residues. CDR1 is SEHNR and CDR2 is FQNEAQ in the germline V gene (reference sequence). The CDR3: CASSSFRGSIRTDTQYF. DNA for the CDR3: TGTGCCAGCAGCTCCTTCCGGGGGAGTATCCGCACAGATACGCAGTATTTT.

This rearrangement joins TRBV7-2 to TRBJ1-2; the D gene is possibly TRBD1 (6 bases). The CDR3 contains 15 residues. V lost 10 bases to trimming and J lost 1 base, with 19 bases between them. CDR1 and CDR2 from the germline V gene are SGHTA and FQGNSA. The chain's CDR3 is CATRGGARLNYGYTF. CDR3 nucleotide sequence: TGTGCCACCCGAGGGGGGGCTCGACTTAACTATGGCTACACCTTC.

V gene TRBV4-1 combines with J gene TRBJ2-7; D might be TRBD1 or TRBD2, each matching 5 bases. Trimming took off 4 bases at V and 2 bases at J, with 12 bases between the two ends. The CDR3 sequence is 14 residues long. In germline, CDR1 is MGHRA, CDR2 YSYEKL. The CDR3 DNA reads TGCGCCAGCAGCCCACAACTAGGGGCCTACGAGCAGTACTTC. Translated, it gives CASSPQLGAYEQYF.

The CDR3, as DNA: TGTGCCAGCAGCTTGATGCGGGGGAACACCGGGGAGCTGTTTTTT. Amino acids: CASSLMRGNTGELFF. The chain employs TRBV7-2 and TRBJ2-2; the D gene is possibly TRBD2 (6 bases). The CDR3 sequence is 15 residues long. V shed 3 bases and J shed 1 base, with 9 bases lying between them. The V gene's germline CDR1 is SGHTA and CDR2 FQGNSA. The entire variable domain, with the rest obtained from reference TRBV7-2 and TRBJ2-2, is as follows: GAGVSQSPSNKVTEKGKDVELRCDPISGHTALYWYRQSLGQGLEFLIYFQGNSAPDKSGLPSDRFSAERTGGSVSTLTIQRTQQEDSAVYLCASSLMRGNTGELFFGEGSRLTVL.

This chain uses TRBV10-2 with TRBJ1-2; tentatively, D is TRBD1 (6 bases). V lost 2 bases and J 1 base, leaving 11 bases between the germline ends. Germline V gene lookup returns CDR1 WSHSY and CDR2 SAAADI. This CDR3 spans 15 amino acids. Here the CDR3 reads CASSEAGHLNYGYTF. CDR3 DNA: TGCGCCAGCAGTGAGGCGGGACACCTTAACTATGGCTACACCTTC.

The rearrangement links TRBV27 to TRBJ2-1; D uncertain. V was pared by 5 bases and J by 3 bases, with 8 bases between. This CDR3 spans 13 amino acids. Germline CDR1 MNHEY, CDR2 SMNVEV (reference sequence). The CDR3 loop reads CASSLPYYNEQFF. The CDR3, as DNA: TGTGCCAGCAGTCTACCGTACTACAATGAGCAGTTCTTC.

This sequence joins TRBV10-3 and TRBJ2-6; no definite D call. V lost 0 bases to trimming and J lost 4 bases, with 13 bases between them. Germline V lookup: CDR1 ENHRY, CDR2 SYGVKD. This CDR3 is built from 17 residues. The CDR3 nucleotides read TGTGCCATCAGTGAGTCAATCCCTGGGGTCGGGGCCAACGTCCTGACTTTC. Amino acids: CAISESIPGVGANVLTF.

The CDR3 coding sequence is TGTGCCAGCAGCTTCTCATTGGCGGGAGGGCCGAATGAGCAGTTCTTC. It specifies CASSFSLAGGPNEQFF. V and J are TRBV11-1 and TRBJ2-1, with TRBD2 matching over 9 bases. Germline lookup yields CDR1 SGHAT and CDR2 FQDESV (reference sequence). The V gene end was trimmed by 3 bases and the J gene end by 7 bases; junction bases not matched to a gene: 10. The CDR3 has 16 residues.